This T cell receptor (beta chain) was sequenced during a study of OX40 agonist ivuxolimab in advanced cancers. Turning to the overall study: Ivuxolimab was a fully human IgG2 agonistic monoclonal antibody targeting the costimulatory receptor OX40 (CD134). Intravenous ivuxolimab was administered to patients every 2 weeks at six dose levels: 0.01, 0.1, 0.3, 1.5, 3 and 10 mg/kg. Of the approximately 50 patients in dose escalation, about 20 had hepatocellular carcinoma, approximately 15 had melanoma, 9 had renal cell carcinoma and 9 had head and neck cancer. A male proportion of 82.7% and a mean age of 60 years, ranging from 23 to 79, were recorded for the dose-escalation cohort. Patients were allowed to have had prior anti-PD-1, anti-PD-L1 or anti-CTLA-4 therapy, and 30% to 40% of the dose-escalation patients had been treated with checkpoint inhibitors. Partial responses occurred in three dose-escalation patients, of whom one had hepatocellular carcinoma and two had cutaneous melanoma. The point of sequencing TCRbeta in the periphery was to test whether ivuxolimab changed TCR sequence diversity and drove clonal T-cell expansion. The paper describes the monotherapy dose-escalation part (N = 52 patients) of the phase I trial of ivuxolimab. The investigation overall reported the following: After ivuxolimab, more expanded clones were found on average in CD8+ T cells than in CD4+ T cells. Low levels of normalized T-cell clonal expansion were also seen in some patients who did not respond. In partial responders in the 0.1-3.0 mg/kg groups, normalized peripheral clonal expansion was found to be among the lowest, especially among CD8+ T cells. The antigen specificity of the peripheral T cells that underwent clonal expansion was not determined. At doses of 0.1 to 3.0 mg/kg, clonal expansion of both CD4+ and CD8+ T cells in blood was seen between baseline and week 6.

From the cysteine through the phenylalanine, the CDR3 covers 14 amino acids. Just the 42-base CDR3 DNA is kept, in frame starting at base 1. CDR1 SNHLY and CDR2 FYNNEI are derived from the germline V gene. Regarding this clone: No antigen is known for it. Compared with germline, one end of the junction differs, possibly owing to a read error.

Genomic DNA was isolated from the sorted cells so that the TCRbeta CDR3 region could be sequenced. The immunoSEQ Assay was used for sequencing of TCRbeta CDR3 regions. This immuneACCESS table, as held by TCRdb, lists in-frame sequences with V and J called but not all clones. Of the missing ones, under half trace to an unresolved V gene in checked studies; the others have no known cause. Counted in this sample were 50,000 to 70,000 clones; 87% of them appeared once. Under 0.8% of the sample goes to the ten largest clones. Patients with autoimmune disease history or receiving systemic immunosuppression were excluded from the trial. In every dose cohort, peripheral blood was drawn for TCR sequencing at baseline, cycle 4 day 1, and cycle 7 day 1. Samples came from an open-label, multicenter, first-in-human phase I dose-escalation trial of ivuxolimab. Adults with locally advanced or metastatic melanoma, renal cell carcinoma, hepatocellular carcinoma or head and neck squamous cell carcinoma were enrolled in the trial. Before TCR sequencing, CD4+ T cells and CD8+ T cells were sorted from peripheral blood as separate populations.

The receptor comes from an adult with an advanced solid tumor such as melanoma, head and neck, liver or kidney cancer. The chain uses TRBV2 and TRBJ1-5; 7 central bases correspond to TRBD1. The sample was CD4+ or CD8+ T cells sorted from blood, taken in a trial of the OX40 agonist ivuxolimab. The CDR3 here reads CASSEDRAGQPQHF. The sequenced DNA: TGTGCCAGCAGCGAAGACAGGGCAGGGCAGCCCCAGCATTTT. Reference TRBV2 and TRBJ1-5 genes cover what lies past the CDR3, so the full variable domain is EPEVTQTPSHQVTQMGQEVILRCVPISNHLYFYWYRQILGQKVEFLVSFYNNEISEKSEIFDDQFSVERPDGSNFTLKIRSTKLEDSAMYFCASSEDRAGQPQHFGDGTRLSIL.